The 29 T cell receptor beta chains below all came from one sample that was sequenced in a study of blood T cells in healthy people across ages. A second PCR, run for roughly 7 to 11 cycles, used a sample-barcoded 5' primer plus a J-beta primer mix. TCRdb called the 5' RACE reads again in MiXCR, with one record for every CDR3 protein. The sample holds 1.5 million or so distinct CDR3 sequences, approximately 42% seen once. The sample taken for sequencing was blood. Every receptor here comes from a woman between 18 and 30 years old in good health.

This chain connects TRBV15 to TRBJ1-1; D possibly corresponds to TRBD1 (6 bases). Between the trimmed V and J ends, which lost 5 bases and 0 bases, there was a span of 16 bases. Germline V gives CDR1 LNHNV, CDR2 YYDKDF (reference sequence). The CDR3 runs 16 residues. In DNA form, the CDR3 reads TGTGCCACCAGCCTTCAGAGGACAGTTATGAACACTGAAGCTTTCTTT. Its translation is CATSLQRTVMNTEAFF.

V and J are TRBV4-3 and TRBJ2-7; a weak D match, TRBD1 (6 bases). The CDR3 loop spans 15 amino acids. Trimming stripped 5 bases from V and 0 bases from J, with 14 bases between. Germline V gives CDR1 LGHNA, CDR2 YSLEER. CDR3 sequence reads: CASSFLRTDSYEQYF. Written as DNA, the CDR3 is TGCGCCAGCAGCTTCTTAAGGACAGACTCCTACGAGCAGTACTTC.

For this clonotype: One end of the junction varies from germline; a read error may be responsible. This chain uses TRBV10-3 with TRBJ1-2, with a weak D call TRBD1 (6 bases). The CDR3 totals 14 residues. CDR1 is ENHRY and CDR2 is SYGVKD in the germline V gene. The CDR3 loop is CAISGGGANYGHTF. The CDR3 DNA sequence: TGTGCCATCAGTGGAGGGGGGGCCAACTATGGCCACACCTTC.

The CDR3 DNA reads TGTGCCTGGACCCCCCAAGGGCGGAACTATGGCTACACCTTC. This translates into CAWTPQGRNYGYTF. J is TRBJ1-2 and V is TRBV30; unclear D gene. Trimming took off 4 bases at V and 2 bases at J, with 14 bases between the two ends. The CDR3 length is 14 residues. Looked up from germline, CDR1 is GTSNPN and CDR2 is SVGIG (reference sequence).

This clonotype was seen a handful of times. V and J are TRBV6-5 and TRBJ1-1; perhaps TRBD1 as D (6 bases). The CDR3 runs 14 residues. Germline assignment: CDR1 MNHEY and CDR2 SVGAGI. V gave up 5 bases and J gave up 2 bases, with 12 bases separating them. The CDR3 DNA follows: TGTGCCAGCAGTCTGGCAGGGGATAACACTGAAGCTTTCTTT. It yields the protein CASSLAGDNTEAFF.

The chain has TRBV7-2 and TRBJ1-1; TRBD1 matches 9 bases. The germline CDR1 and CDR2 sequences are SGHTA and FQGNSA. The V and J ends lost 6 bases and 3 bases, in that order; junction bases with no gene match: 5. CDR3 length: 14 amino acids. This chain's CDR3 is CASRRRTGDTEAFF. For the CDR3, the DNA is TGTGCCAGCAGGCGACGGACAGGGGACACTGAAGCTTTCTTT.

This clonotype was seen many times. The chain is built from TRBV20-1 and TRBJ2-1; 11 bases fit TRBD2. CDR1 is DFQATT, CDR2 SNEGSKA, per germline (reference sequence). Germline trimming cut 4 bases from V and 3 bases from J; bases unmatched to any gene: 2. CDR3 size: 14 residues. This CDR3 is CSAILAGDYNEQFF. DNA for the CDR3: TGCAGTGCTATACTAGCGGGGGACTACAATGAGCAGTTCTTC.

The J gene is TRBJ2-3, the V gene TRBV20-1; no reliable D call. The CDR3 consists of 15 residues. V lost 3 bases and J lost 2, with 15 bases in between. Germline assignment: CDR1 DFQATT and CDR2 SNEGSKA (reference sequence). CDR3 in amino acids: CSARWAGRTTDTQYF. Here the CDR3 DNA reads TGCAGTGCTAGGTGGGCAGGTAGGACCACAGATACGCAGTATTTT.

V gene TRBV7-9 combines with J gene TRBJ1-1; tentative D call: TRBD1 (5 bases). CDR1 is SEHNR and CDR2 is FQNEAQ in the germline V gene (reference sequence). Between the trimmed V and J ends, which lost 5 bases and 0 bases, there was a span of 13 bases. This CDR3 has 15 amino acids. CDR3: CASSRAGLMNTEAFF. CDR3 DNA sequence: TGTGCCAGCAGCAGGGCAGGGCTTATGAACACTGAAGCTTTCTTT. Full variable domain (remainder filled in from reference TRBV7-9 and TRBJ1-1): DTGVSQNPRHKITKRGQNVTFRCDPISEHNRLYWYRQTLGQGPEFLTYFQNEAQLEKSRLLSDRFSAERPKGSFSTLEIQRTEQGDSAMYLCASSRAGLMNTEAFFGQGTRLTVV.

This clonotype was observed a handful of times. The V and J genes are TRBV4-3 and TRBJ1-2, with TRBD1 as a possible D gene (6 bases). Trimming pared 1 base from V and 13 bases from J, leaving 13 bases between. The CDR3 loop spans 12 amino acids. Germline lookup yields CDR1 LGHNA and CDR2 YSLEER. The CDR3 coding sequence is TGCGCCAGCAGCCAAGTTCCGGGGGCGCCCACCTTC. It translates to CASSQVPGAPTF.

About this clonotype itself: A much larger clone lies one base from this, so it may be a read error. The CDR3 coding sequence is TGTGCCAGCAGCGTAGGCTCGAGTTCCTACAATGAGCAGTACTTC. Protein sequence: CASSVGSSSYNEQYF. The chain couples TRBV7-9 to TRBJ2-1; D not certain. The J call may be mistaken, given a closer DNA end match to TRBJ2-7. Germline CDR1 reads SEHNR; CDR2 reads FQNEAQ (reference sequence). The CDR3 sequence is 15 residues long.

This clonotype was counted ten times or more. At one end, the junction sequence differs from germline, possibly due to a read error. V and J are TRBV4-3 and TRBJ2-3, with 7 bases fitting TRBD2. Per germline, CDR1 LGHNA and CDR2 YSLEER. The CDR3 extends over 14 amino acids. For the CDR3, the DNA is TGTGCCAGCAGCCATAGCGGGAGCACAGATACGCAGTATTTT. Encoded protein: CASSHSGSTDTQYF.

V is TRBV7-9 and J is TRBJ1-4; D possibly corresponds to TRBD1 (5 bases). Germline V gene lookup returns CDR1 SEHNR and CDR2 FQNEAQ (reference sequence). This CDR3 has 15 residues. V was trimmed by 5 bases and J by 4 bases, leaving 14 bases between them. CDR3 sequence (DNA): TGTGCCAGCAGCACAGAGGGGATTAGTAATGAAAAACTGTTTTTT. Translation: CASSTEGISNEKLFF.

The rearrangement uses TRBV12-3 or TRBV12-4 and TRBJ2-2; 14 nucleotides match TRBD2. CDR3 length equals 18 residues. With 4 bases clipped from V and 5 bases from J, the junction kept 9 bases outside the gene matches. The CDR3 region has the DNA TGTGCCAGCAGTTCCGGGACTAGCGGGGGCCCGTGGACCGGGGAGCTGTTTTTT. Encoded protein: CASSSGTSGGPWTGELFF.

This clonotype was found a few times. This chain connects TRBV7-2 to TRBJ2-7, with D possibly being TRBD2 (6 bases). With 7 bases removed from V and 2 bases from J, the gap between germline ends came to 15 bases. Per germline, CDR1 SGHTA and CDR2 FQGNSA. The CDR3 loop spans 14 amino acids. CDR3 in DNA: TGTGCCAGCAACCCCCGGAGCGGGCCCTACGAGCAGTACTTC. It specifies CASNPRSGPYEQYF.

This chain connects TRBV4-1 to TRBJ2-7; D gene ambiguous. CDR1 and CDR2 (germline): MGHRA, YSYEKL. Trimming removed 0 bases from V and 1 base from J, with 10 bases in between. The CDR3 consists of 15 residues. The CDR3 spells CASSQEGSASYEQYF. The CDR3 region has the DNA TGCGCCAGCAGCCAAGAAGGCAGCGCTTCCTACGAGCAGTACTTC.

About this clonotype: Germline is not matched at one junction end, which may reflect a read error. The J gene is TRBJ1-1, the V gene TRBV14; no firm D call. CDR3 length: 14 residues. Germline assignment: CDR1 SGHDN and CDR2 FVKESK. The CDR3 bases are TGTGCCGGCAGCCGCGGGGTAACGAACACTGAAGCTTTCTTT. This encodes CAGSRGVTNTEAFF.

This clonotype was picked up many times. The chain carries TRBV10-3 and TRBJ2-3, with TRBD2 matching over 9 bases. This CDR3 spans 16 amino acids. Trimming at V came to 8 bases and at J to 4 bases, leaving 13 bases not matched to a gene. Germline-derived CDR1 and CDR2 are ENHRY and SYGVKD. The CDR3 nucleotides are TGTGCCATCGGAGCGGTCCAAGCGGGGGGCGCAGATACGCAGTATTTT. Translated, it gives CAIGAVQAGGADTQYF.

In this sample, this clonotype turned up a few times. The V and J genes are TRBV6-2 or TRBV6-3 and TRBJ1-2, with 9 bases matching TRBD1. This CDR3 is 16 amino acids long. V gave up 4 bases and J gave up 5 bases; unmatched junction bases: 11. CDR1 and CDR2 (germline): MNHEY, SVGEGT. This CDR3 is CASSSPGQGIGYGYTF. CDR3 nucleotides: TGTGCCAGCAGTTCGCCGGGACAGGGTATAGGATATGGCTACACCTTC.

The chain joins TRBV20-1 to TRBJ2-3; no firm D call. V lost 1 base, J lost 5 bases, and 4 bases lay in between. CDR3 length: 11 residues. CDR1 and CDR2 (germline): DFQATT, SNEGSKA (reference sequence). The chain's CDR3 is CSARGIDTQYF. DNA for the CDR3: TGCAGTGCTAGAGGGATAGATACGCAGTATTTT.

A word on this clonotype: One junction end does not reproduce the germline sequence, and a read error may be involved. The V call is TRBV7-9, the J call TRBJ2-3; 14 bases are shared with TRBD2. CDR3 size: 18 residues. CDR1 is SEHNR and CDR2 is FQNEAQ in the germline V gene (reference sequence). The CDR3 DNA follows: TGTGTCAGCAGCTTAGCGATACGGACTAGCGGGAGGTCAGATACGCAGTATTTT. It codes for CVSSLAIRTSGRSDTQYF.

The chain combines TRBV2 with TRBJ1-2; TRBD1 aligns across 9 bases. Germline CDR1 and CDR2: SNHLY and FYNNEI. The J segment lost 8 bases and the V segment lost 7 bases, leaving 5 bases of the junction unmatched. This CDR3 is built from 12 residues. The DNA of the CDR3 is TGTGCCAGCATGGGACAGGGCGGAGGCTACACCTTC. Translated, it gives CASMGQGGGYTF.

The chain carries TRBV29-1 and TRBJ2-4; tentatively, D is TRBD1 or TRBD2 (5 bases each). The CDR3 runs to 11 residues. Trimming cost V 4 bases and J 9 bases, with 10 bases left between them. Germline V lookup: CDR1 SQVTM, CDR2 ANQGSEA. CDR3 in DNA: TGCAGCGTTGCAAGGGGACCCATTCAGTACTTC. This gives the protein CSVARGPIQYF. The entire variable domain, with the rest obtained from reference TRBV29-1 and TRBJ2-4, is as follows: SAVISQKPSRDICQRGTSLTIQCQVDSQVTMMFWYRQQPGQSLTLIATANQGSEATYESGFVIDKFPISRPNLTFSTLTVSNMSPEDSSIYLCSVARGPIQYFGAGTRLSVL.

The DNA of the CDR3 is TGTGCCAGTCGCGTTCAATATGAGCAGTTCTTC. Its translation is CASRVQYEQFF. This rearrangement joins TRBV6-5 to TRBJ2-1, with unresolved D. The CDR3 contains 11 residues. Deletions cut 9 bases from V and 8 bases from J, with 11 bases between. CDR1 and CDR2 from the germline V gene are MNHEY and SVGAGI.

The table lists this clonotype with a few counts. The rearrangement links TRBV10-2 to TRBJ1-1; D is uncertain. The CDR3 length is 13 residues. With 3 bases removed from V and 11 bases from J, the gap between germline ends came to 16 bases. Germline loops: CDR1 WSHSY, CDR2 SAAADI. This chain's CDR3 is CASSDPPGFGAFF. CDR3 nucleotide sequence: TGCGCCAGCAGTGACCCCCCGGGGTTCGGGGCTTTCTTT.

This clonotype was counted a few times. The chain recombines TRBV29-1 with TRBJ1-2, with D possibly matching TRBD1 (5 bases). Germline V gives CDR1 SQVTM, CDR2 ANQGSEA. V shed 4 bases and J shed 8 bases, with 8 bases lying between them. CDR3 length equals 10 residues. CDR3: CSVGGEGYTF. CDR3 nucleotides: TGCAGCGTTGGAGGGGAGGGCTACACCTTC.

This clonotype was seen only once. V and J are TRBV14 and TRBJ1-5; D call uncertain. Germline loops: CDR1 SGHDN, CDR2 FVKESK. The CDR3 totals 17 residues. V lost 0 bases to trimming and J lost 0 bases, with 12 bases between them. As DNA, the CDR3 is TGTGCCAGCAGCCAAGATTGTAGGGTATATAGCAATCAGCCCCAGCATTTT. As protein: CASSQDCRVYSNQPQHF. Full variable domain (rest looked up from reference TRBV14 and TRBJ1-5): EAGVTQFPSHSVIEKGQTVTLRCDPISGHDNLYWYRRVMGKEIKFLLHFVKESKQDESGMPNNRFLAERTGGTYSTLKVQPAELEDSGVYFCASSQDCRVYSNQPQHFGDGTRLSIL.

The chain combines TRBV5-6 with TRBJ1-2; D call uncertain. The germline gives CDR1 SGHDT, CDR2 YYEEEE. V was pared by 2 bases and J by 5 bases, with 10 bases between. This CDR3 has 13 amino acids. The CDR3, as DNA: TGTGCCAGCAGCTTAAGCCAGGAATATGGCTACACCTTC. Its protein is CASSLSQEYGYTF.

J is TRBJ2-3 and V is TRBV7-2; D may be TRBD2 (5 bases). The germline V gene has CDR1 SGHTA and CDR2 FQGNSA. Trimming took 0 bases from V and 2 from J, leaving 9 bases between them. The CDR3 runs 15 residues. The CDR3 DNA sequence: TGTGCCAGCAGCTTAGCCAACGGGGACACAGATACGCAGTATTTT. Protein product: CASSLANGDTDTQYF.